The clone carrying this T cell receptor (beta chain) was detected a few times. Its cognate antigen is unknown. These patients, aged 18 to 65, had recently diagnosed hyperthyroidism lasting under 2 months. Fresh 10 ml peripheral blood yielded PBMCs. V dropped 5 bases and J dropped 9 bases, with 20 bases sitting between them. The CDR3 covers 15 residues. The data were obtained in a study of T cells in Graves' hyperthyroidism and ophthalmopathy. Study results and caveats: Most clonotypes that expanded in the thyroid above 0.001 also showed up in blood.

Amplified TCR beta CDR3 regions derived from RNA transcripts. The HTBI primer set was used in a first-round RT-PCR of the TCR CDR3. Via MiXCR, TCRdb re-called the multiplex PCR reads, giving one row per CDR3 protein. The table has approximately 600,000 distinct CDR3 sequences, 15% to 20% seen once; the top ten hold 3.8%. The chain carries TRBV12-3 or TRBV12-4 and TRBJ2-1; D possibly uses TRBD1 or TRBD2 (7 bases each). Sequenced: blood. This clonotype was obtained from a woman between 25 and 40 years old with Graves' hyperthyroidism. CDR3 region: CASSPHRPGGGEQFF. Written as DNA, the CDR3 is TGTGCCAGCAGTCCCCACCGGCCAGGGGGGGGTGAGCAGTTCTTC.